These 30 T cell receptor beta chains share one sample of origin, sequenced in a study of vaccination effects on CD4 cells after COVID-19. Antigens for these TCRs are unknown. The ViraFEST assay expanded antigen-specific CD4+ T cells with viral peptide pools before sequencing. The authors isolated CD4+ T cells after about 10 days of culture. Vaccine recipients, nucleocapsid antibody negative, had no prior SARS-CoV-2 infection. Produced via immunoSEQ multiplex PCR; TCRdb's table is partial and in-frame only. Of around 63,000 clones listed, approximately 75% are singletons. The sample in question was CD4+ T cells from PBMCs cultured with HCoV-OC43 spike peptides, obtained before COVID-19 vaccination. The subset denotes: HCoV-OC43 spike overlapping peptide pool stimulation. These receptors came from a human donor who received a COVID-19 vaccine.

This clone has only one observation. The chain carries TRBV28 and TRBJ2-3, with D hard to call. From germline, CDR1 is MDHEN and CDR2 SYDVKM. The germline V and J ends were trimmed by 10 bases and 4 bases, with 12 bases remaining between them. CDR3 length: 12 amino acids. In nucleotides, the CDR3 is TGTGCCACTCTTCTAAATTCAGATACGCAGTATTTT. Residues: CATLLNSDTQYF.

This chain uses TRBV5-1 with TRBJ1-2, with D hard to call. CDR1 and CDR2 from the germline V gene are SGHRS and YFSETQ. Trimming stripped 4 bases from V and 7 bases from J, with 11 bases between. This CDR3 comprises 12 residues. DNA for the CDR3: TGCGCCAGCAGCCCGCCGGGAGCTGGCTACACCTTC. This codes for CASSPPGAGYTF.

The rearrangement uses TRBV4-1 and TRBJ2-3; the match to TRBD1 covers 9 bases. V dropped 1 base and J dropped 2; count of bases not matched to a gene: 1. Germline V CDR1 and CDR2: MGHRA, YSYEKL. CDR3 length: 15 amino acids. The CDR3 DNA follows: TGCGCCAGCAGCCAAGGGGACAGGGACACAGATACGCAGTATTTT. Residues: CASSQGDRDTDTQYF.

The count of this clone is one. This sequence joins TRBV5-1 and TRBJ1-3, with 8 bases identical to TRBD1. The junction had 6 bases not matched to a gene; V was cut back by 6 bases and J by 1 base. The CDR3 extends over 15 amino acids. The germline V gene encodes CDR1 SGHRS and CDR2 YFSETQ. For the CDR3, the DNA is TGCGCCAGCACCCCGGGACAGGAGTCTGGAAACACCATATATTTT. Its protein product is CASTPGQESGNTIYF.

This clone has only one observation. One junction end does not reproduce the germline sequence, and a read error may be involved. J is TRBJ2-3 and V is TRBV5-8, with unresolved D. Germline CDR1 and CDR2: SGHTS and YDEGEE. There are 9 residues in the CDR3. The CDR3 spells CASSLALTF. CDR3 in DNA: TGTGCCAGCAGCTTGGCCCTTACTTTC.

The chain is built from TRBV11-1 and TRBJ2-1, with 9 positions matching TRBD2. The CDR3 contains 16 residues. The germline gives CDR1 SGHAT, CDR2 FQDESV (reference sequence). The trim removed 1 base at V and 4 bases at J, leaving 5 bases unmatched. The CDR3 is CASSLVMSGGYNEQFF. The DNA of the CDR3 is TGTGCCAGCAGCTTAGTTATGAGCGGGGGGTACAATGAGCAGTTCTTC.

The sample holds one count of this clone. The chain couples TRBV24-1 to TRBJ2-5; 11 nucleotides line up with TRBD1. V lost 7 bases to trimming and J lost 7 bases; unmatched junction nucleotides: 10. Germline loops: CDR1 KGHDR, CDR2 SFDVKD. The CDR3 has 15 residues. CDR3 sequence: CATRGNGDRGVTQYF. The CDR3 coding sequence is TGTGCCACCAGGGGCAACGGGGACAGGGGGGTGACCCAGTACTTC.

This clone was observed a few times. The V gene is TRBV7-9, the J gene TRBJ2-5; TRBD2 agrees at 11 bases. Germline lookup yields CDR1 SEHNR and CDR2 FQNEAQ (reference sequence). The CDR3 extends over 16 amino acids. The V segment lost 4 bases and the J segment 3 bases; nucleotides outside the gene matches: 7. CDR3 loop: CASSSIRLAGKETQYF. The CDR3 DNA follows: TGTGCCAGCAGCTCCATACGACTAGCGGGGAAAGAGACCCAGTACTTC.

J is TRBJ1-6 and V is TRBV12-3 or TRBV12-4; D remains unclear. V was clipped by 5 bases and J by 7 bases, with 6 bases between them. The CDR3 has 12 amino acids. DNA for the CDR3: TGTGCCAGCAGTCCCGCAAATTCACCCCTCCACTTT. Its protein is CASSPANSPLHF.

CDR3 nucleotide sequence: TGTGCTAGTGGTTTGGTGGGGACAGGGGTTACTGGGGCCAACGTCCTGACTTTC. It codes for CASGLVGTGVTGANVLTF. V gene TRBV12-5 combines with J gene TRBJ2-6, with TRBD1 matching 10 bases. CDR3 length equals 18 residues. The germline V gene encodes CDR1 LGHNT and CDR2 FRNRAP. V lost 0 bases to trimming and J lost 2 bases; unmatched junction nucleotides: 4.

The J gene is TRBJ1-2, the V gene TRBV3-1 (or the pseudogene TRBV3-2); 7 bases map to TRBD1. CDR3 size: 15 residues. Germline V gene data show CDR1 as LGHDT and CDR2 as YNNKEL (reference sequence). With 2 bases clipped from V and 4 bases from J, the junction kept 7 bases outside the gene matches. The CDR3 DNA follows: TGTGCCAGCAGCCAATCAGGGGGGGACAGCTATGGCTACACCTTC. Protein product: CASSQSGGDSYGYTF.

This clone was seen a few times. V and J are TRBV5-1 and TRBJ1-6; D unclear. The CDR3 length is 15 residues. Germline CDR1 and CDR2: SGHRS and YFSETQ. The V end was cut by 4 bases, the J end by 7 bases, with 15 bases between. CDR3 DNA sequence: TGCGCCAGCAGCGCCCTCGGACCGCTAAATTCACCCCTCCACTTT. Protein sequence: CASSALGPLNSPLHF.

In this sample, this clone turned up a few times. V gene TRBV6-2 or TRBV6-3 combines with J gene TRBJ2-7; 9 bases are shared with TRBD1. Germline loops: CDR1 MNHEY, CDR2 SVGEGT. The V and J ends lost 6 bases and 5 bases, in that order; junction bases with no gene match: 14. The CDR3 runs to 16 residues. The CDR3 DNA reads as TGTGCCAGCAGCTCGAGACCGGGACAGGGTAGGGACGAGCAGTACGTC. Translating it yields CASSSRPGQGRDEQYV.

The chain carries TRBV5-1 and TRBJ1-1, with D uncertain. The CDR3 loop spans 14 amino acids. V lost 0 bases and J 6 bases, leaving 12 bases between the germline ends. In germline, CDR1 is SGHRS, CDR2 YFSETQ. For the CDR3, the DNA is TGCGCCAGCAGCTTGGGGGCGGGCCCCTCTGAAGCTTTCTTT. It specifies CASSLGAGPSEAFF.

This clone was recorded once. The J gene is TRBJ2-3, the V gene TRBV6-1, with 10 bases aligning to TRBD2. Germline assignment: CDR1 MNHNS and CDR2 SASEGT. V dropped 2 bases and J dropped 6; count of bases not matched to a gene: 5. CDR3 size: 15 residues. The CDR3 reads CASSELAGARDTQYF. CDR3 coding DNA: TGTGCCAGCAGTGAACTAGCGGGGGCCCGGGATACGCAGTATTTT.

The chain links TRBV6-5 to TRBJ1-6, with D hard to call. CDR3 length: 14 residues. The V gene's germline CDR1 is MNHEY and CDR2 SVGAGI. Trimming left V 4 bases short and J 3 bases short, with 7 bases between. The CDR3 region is CASSSVFYNSPLHF. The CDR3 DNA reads TGTGCCAGCAGTTCCGTTTTCTATAATTCACCCCTCCACTTT.

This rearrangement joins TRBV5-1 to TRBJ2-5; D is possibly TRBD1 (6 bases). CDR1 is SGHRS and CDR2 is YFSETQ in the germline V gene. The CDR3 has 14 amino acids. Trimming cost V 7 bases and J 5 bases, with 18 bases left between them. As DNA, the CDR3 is TGCGCCAGCCACACAGAGACAGGAGCCGAGACCCAGTACTTC. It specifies CASHTETGAETQYF.

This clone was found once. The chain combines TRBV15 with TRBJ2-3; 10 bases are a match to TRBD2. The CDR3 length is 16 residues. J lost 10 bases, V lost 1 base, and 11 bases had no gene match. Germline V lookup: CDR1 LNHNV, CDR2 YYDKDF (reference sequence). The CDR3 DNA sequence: TGTGCCACCAGCAGAGGCGGTAGCGGGGGGCTCCAAGCGCAGTATTTT. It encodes CATSRGGSGGLQAQYF.

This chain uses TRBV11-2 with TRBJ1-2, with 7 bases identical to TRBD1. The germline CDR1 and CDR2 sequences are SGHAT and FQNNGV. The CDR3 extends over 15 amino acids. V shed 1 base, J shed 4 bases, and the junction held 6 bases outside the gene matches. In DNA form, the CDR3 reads TGTGCCAGCAGCTTAGTTTACAGGGGTATCTATGGCTACACCTTC. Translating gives CASSLVYRGIYGYTF.

The CDR3 loop reads CASSYDSGAGELFF. As DNA, the CDR3 is TGTGCCAGCAGTTATGATTCGGGGGCCGGGGAGCTGTTTTTT. V usage is TRBV6-5 and J usage is TRBJ2-2; tentative D call: TRBD2 (6 bases). V shed 3 bases and J shed 6 bases, with 11 bases lying between them. The CDR3 runs 14 residues. CDR1 and CDR2 (germline): MNHEY, SVGAGI.

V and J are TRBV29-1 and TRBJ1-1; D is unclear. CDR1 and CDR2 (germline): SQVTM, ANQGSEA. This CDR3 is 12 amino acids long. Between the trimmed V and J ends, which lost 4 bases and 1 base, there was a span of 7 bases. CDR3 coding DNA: TGCAGCGTTGTTTGGGGGAACACTGAAGCTTTCTTT. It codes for CSVVWGNTEAFF.

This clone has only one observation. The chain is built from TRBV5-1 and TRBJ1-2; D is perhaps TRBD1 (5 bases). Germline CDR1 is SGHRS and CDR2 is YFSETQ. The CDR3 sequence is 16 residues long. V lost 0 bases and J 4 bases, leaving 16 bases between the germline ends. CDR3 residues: CASSLAGGASGYGYTF. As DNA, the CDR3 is TGCGCCAGCAGCTTGGCCGGAGGGGCGAGCGGCTATGGCTACACCTTC.

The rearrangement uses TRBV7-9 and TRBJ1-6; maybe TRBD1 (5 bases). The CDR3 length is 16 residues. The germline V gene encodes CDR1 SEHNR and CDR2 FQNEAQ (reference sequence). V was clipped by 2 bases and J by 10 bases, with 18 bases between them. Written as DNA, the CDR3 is TGTGCCAGCAGCTTAATATGGGGGAGTCGGGAATCACCCCTCCACTTT. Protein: CASSLIWGSRESPLHF.

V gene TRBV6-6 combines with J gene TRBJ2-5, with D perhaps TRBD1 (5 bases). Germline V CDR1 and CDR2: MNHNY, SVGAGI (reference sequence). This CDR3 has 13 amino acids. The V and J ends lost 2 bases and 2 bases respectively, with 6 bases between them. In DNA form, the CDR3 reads TGTGCCAGCAGTTACGGGGCACAAGAGACCCAGTACTTC. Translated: CASSYGAQETQYF.

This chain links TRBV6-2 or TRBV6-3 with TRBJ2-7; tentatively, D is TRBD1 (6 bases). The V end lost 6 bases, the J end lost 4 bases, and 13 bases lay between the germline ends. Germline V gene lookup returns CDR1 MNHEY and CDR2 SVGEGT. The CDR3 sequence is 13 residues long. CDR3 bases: TGTGCCAGCAGCCGTTACAGGGCGTACGAGCAGTACGTC. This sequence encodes CASSRYRAYEQYV.

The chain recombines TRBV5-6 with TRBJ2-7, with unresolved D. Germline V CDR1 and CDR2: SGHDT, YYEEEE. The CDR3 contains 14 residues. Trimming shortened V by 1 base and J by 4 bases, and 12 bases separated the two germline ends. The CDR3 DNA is TGTGCCAGCAGCTTGTCCGGGTCCAGTTACGAGCAGTACGTC. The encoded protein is CASSLSGSSYEQYV.

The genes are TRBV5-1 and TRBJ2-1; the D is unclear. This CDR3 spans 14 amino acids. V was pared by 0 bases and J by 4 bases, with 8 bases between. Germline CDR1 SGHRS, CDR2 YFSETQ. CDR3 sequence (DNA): TGCGCCAGCAGCTTGGGCGGACCATACAATGAGCAGTTCTTC. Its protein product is CASSLGGPYNEQFF.

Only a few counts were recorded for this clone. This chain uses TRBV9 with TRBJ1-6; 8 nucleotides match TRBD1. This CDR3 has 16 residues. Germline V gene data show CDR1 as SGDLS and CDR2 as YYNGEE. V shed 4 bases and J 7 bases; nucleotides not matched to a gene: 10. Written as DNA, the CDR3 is TGTGCCAGCAGCCTAAAGGGAGGACAGGGAAATTCACCCCTCCACTTT. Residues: CASSLKGGQGNSPLHF.

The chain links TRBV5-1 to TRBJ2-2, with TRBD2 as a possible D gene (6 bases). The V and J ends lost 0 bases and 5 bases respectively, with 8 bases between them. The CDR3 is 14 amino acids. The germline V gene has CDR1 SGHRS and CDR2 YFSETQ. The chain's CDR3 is CASSLAAGTGELFF. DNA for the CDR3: TGCGCCAGCAGCTTGGCCGCGGGGACCGGGGAGCTGTTTTTT.

CDR3 sequence (DNA): TGTGCCTGGAGTGTACCCCCAACAGATACGCAGTATTTT. The encoded protein is CAWSVPPTDTQYF. The chain carries TRBV30 and TRBJ2-3; D not resolved. There are 13 residues in the CDR3. Germline V gene sequence: CDR1 GTSNPN, CDR2 SVGIG (reference sequence). V was shortened by 0 bases and J by 3 bases, with 7 bases between the two germline ends.